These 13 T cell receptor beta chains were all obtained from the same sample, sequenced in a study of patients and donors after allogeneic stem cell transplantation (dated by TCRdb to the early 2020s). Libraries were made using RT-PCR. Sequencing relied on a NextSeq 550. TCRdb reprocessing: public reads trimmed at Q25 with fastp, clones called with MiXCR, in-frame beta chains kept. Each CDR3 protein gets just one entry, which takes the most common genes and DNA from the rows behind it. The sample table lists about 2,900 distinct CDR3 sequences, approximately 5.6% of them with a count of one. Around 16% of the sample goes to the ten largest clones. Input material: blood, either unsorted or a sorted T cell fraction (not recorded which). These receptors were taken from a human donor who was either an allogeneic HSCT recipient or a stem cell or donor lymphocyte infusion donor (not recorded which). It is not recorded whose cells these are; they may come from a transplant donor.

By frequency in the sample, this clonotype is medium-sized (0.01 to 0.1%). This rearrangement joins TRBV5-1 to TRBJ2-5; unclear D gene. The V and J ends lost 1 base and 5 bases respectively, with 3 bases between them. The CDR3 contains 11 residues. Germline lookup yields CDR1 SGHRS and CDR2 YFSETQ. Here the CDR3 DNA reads TGCGCCAGCAGCTTGTCGGAGACCCAGTACTTC. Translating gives CASSLSETQYF.

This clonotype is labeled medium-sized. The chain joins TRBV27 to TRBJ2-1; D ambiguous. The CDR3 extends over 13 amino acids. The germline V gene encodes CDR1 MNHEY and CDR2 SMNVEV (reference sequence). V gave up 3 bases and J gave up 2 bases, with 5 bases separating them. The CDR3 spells CASSFRTYNEQFF. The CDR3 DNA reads TGTGCCAGCAGTTTCCGAACCTACAATGAGCAGTTCTTC.

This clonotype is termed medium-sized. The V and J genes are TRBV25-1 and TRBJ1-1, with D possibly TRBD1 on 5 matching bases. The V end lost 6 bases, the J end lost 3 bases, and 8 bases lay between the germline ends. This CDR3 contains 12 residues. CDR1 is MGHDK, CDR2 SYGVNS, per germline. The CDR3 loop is CASRTGDTEAFF. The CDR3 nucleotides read TGTGCCAGCAGAACGGGGGACACTGAAGCTTTCTTT.

CDR3 amino acids: CASSLERVIRDQHF. The DNA for the CDR3 is TGTGCCAGCAGTTTAGAAAGGGTTATCAGGGACCAGCATTTT. This rearrangement joins TRBV12-3 or TRBV12-4 to TRBJ1-5; D might be TRBD1 (5 bases). V was pared by 1 base and J by 12 bases, with 16 bases between. The length of the CDR3 is 14 residues.

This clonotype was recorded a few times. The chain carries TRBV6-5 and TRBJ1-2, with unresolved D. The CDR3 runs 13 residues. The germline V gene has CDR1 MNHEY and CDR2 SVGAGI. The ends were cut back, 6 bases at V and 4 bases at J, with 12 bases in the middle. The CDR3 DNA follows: TGTGCCAGCAGGGGAGAACGTGCCTATGGCTACACCTTC. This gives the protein CASRGERAYGYTF.

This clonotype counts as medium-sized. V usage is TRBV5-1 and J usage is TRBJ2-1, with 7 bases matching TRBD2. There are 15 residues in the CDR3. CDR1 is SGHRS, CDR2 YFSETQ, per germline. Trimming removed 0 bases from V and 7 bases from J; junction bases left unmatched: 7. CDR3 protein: CASSLGGSVLNEQFF. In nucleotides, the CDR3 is TGCGCCAGCAGCTTGGGCGGGAGTGTTTTGAATGAGCAGTTCTTC. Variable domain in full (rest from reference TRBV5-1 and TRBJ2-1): KAGVTQTPRYLIKTRGQQVTLSCSPISGHRSVSWYQQTPGQGLQFLFEYFSETQRNKGNFPGRFSGRQFSNSRSEMNVSTLELGDSALYLCASSLGGSVLNEQFFGPGTRLTVL.

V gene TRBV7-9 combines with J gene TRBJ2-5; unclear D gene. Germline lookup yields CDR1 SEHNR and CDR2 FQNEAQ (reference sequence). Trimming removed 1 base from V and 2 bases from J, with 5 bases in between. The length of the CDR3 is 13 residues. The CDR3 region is CASSLGVQETQYF. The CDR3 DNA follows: TGTGCCAGCAGCTTAGGGGTACAAGAGACCCAGTACTTC.

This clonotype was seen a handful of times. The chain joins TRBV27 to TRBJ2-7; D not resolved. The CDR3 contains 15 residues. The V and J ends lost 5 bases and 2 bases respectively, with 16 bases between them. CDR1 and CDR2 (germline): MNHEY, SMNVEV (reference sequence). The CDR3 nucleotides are TGTGCCAGCAGTCTCAAACGACAACGTACCTACGAGCAGTACTTC. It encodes CASSLKRQRTYEQYF.

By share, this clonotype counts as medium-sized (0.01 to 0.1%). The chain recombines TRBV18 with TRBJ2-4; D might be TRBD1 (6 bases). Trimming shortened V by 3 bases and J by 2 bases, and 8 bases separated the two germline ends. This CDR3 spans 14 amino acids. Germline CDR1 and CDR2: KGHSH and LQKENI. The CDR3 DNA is TGTGCCAGCTCACCGCAGGGGTCCAAAAACATTCAGTACTTC. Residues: CASSPQGSKNIQYF.

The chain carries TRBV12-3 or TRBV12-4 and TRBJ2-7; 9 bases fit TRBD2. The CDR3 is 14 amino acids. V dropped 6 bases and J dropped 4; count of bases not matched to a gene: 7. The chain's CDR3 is CASSHRLADYEQYF. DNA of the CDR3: TGTGCCAGCAGCCATAGACTAGCGGATTACGAGCAGTACTTC.

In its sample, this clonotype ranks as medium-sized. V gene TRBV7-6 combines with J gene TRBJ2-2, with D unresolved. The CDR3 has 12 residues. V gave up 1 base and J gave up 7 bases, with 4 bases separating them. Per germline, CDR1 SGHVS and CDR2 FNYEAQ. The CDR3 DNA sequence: TGTGCCAGCAGCTTAGAAGTCGGGGAGCTGTTTTTT. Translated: CASSLEVGELFF.

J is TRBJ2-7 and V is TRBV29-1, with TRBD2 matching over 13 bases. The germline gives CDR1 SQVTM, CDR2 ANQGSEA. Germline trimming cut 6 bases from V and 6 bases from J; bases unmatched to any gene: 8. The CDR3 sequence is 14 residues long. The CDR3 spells CSVRPGLAGSEQYF. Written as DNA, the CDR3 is TGCAGCGTGCGCCCGGGACTAGCGGGAAGCGAGCAGTACTTC.

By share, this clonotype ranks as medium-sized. The CDR3 DNA is TGTGCCAGCAGCTTGGGACAATCCTGGAAGGGCTACACCTTC. Protein product: CASSLGQSWKGYTF. The chain couples TRBV7-2 to TRBJ1-2, with a weak D call TRBD1 (6 bases). The CDR3 is 14 amino acids. V shed 3 bases and J shed 8 bases, with 16 bases lying between them. Looked up from germline, CDR1 is SGHTA and CDR2 is FQGNSA. The variable domain in full, completed from reference TRBV7-2 and TRBJ1-2, reads GAGVSQSPSNKVTEKGKDVELRCDPISGHTALYWYRQSLGQGLEFLIYFQGNSAPDKSGLPSDRFSAERTGGSVSTLTIQRTQQEDSAVYLCASSLGQSWKGYTFGSGTRLTVV.